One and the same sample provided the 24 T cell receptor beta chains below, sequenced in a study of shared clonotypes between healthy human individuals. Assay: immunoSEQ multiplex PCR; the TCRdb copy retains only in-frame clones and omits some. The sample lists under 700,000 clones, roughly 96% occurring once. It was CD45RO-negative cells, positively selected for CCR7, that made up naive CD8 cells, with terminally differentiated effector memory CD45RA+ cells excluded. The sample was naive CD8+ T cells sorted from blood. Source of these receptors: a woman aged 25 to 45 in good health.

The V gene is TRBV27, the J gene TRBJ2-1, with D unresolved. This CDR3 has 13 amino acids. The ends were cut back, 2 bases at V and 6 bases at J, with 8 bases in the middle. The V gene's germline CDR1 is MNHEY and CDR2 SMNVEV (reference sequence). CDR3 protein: CASSLSLSNEQFF. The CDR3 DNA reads TGTGCCAGCAGTTTAAGTTTGTCCAATGAGCAGTTCTTC.

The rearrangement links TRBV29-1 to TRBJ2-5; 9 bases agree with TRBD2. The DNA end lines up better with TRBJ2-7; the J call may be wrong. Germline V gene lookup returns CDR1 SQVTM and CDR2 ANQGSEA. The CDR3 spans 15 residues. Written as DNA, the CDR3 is TGCAGCGTTGAAGGGACTAGCGAGAGCTCCTACGAGCAGTACTTC. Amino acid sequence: CSVEGTSESSYEQYF.

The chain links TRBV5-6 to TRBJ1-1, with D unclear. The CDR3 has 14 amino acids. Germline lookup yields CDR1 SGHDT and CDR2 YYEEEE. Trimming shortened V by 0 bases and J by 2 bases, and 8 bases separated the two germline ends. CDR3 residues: CASSLVARNTEAFF. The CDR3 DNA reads TGTGCCAGCAGCTTGGTCGCCAGAAACACTGAAGCTTTCTTT. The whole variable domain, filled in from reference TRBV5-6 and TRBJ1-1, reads DAGVTQSPTHLIKTRGQQVTLRCSPKSGHDTVSWYQQALGQGPQFIFQYYEEEERQRGNFPDRFSGHQFPNYSSELNVNALLLGDSALYLCASSLVARNTEAFFGQGTRLTVV.

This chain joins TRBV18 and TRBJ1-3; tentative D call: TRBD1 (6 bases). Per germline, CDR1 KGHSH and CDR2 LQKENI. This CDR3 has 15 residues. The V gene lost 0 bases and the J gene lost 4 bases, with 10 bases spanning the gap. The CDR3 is CASSPPTGTGNTIYF. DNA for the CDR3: TGTGCCAGCTCACCACCAACAGGGACGGGAAACACCATATATTTT.

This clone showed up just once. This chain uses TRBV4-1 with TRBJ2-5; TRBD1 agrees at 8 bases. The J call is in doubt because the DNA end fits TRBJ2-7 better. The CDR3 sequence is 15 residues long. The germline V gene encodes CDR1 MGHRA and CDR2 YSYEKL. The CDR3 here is CASSQGARGQYEQYF. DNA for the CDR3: TGCGCCAGCAGCCAAGGGGCCAGGGGGCAGTACGAGCAGTACTTC.

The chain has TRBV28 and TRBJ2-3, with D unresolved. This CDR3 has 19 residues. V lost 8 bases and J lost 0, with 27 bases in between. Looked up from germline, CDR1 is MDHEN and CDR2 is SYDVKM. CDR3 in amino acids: CASPPLYDLGHTSTDTQYF. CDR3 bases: TGTGCCAGCCCCCCATTGTACGACTTAGGTCATACTAGCACAGATACGCAGTATTTT.

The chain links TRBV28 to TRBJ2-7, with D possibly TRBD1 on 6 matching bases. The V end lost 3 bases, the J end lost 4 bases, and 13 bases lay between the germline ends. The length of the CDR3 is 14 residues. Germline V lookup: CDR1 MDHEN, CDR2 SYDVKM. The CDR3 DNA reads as TGTGCCAGCAGTTTGATGGACAGCGCTTACGAGCAGTACTTC. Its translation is CASSLMDSAYEQYF.

CDR3 nucleotides: TGTGCCAGCAGCCAGGACAACAATGAGCAGTTCTTC. This gives the protein CASSQDNNEQFF. The J gene is TRBJ2-1, the V gene TRBV7-9; the D gene is possibly TRBD1 (5 bases). The CDR3 sequence is 12 residues long. The germline V and J ends were trimmed by 5 bases and 5 bases, with 7 bases remaining between them. CDR1 is SEHNR and CDR2 is FQNEAQ in the germline V gene (reference sequence).

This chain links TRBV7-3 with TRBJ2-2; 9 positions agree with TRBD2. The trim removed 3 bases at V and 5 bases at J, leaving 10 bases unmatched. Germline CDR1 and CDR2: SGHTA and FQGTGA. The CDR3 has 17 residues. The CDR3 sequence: CASSLIAGAEGTGELFF. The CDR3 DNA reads TGTGCCAGCAGCTTGATAGCGGGAGCAGAGGGGACCGGGGAGCTGTTTTTT.

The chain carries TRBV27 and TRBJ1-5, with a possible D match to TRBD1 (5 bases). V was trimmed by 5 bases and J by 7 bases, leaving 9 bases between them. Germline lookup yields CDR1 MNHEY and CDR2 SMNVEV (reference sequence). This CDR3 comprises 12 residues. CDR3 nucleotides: TGTGCCAGCAGTCTTCGGGGGCAGCCCCAGCATTTT. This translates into CASSLRGQPQHF.

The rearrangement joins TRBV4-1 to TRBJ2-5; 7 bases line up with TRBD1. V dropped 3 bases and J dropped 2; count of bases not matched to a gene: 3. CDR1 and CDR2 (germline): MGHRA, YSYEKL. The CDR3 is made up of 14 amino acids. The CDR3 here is CASSQTGPQETQYF. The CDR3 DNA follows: TGCGCCAGCAGCCAGACAGGGCCACAAGAGACCCAGTACTTC.

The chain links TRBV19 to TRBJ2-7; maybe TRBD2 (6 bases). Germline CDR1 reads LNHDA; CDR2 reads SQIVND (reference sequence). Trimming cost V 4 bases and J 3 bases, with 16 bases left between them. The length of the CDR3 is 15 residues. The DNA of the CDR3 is TGTGCCAGTAGTAATTGGGCTAGCGAAGGCTACGAGCAGTACTTC. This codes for CASSNWASEGYEQYF.

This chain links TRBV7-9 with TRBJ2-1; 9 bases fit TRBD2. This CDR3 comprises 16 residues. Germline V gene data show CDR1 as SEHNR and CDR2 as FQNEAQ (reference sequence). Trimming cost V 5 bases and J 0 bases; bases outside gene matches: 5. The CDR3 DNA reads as TGTGCCAGCAGCCCCCATAGCGGGAGCTCCTACAATGAGCAGTTCTTC. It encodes CASSPHSGSSYNEQFF.

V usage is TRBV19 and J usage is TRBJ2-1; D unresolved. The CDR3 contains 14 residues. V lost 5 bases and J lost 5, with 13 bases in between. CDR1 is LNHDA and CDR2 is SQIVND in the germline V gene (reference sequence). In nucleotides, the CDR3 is TGTGCCAGTAGTTTCCGAGGACCCAACAATGAGCAGTTCTTC. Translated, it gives CASSFRGPNNEQFF.

This chain's CDR3 is CASSLSIAGGYEQYF. The CDR3, as DNA: TGTGCCAGCAGTTTATCGATAGCGGGAGGTTACGAGCAGTACTTC. The gene calls are TRBV27 and TRBJ2-7; 10 positions agree with TRBD2. Germline assignment: CDR1 MNHEY and CDR2 SMNVEV (reference sequence). V lost 0 bases and J lost 4; bases outside the gene matches: 3. The CDR3 consists of 15 residues.

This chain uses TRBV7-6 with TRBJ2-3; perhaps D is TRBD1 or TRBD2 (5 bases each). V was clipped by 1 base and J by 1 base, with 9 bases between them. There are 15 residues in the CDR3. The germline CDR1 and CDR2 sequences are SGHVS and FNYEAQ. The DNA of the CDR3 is TGTGCCAGCAGCTTAGGAGGGGCAGGCACAGATACGCAGTATTTT. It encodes CASSLGGAGTDTQYF. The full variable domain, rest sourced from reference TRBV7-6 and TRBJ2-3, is GAGVSQSPRYKVTKRGQDVALRCDPISGHVSLYWYRQALGQGPEFLTYFNYEAQQDKSGLPNDRFSAERPEGSISTLTIQRTEQRDSAMYRCASSLGGAGTDTQYFGPGTRLTVL.

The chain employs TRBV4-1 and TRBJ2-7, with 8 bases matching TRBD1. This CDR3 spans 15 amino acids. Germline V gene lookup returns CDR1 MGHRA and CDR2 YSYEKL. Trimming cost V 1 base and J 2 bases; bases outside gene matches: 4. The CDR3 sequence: CASSQGQGNTYEQYF. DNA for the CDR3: TGCGCCAGCAGCCAAGGACAGGGGAACACCTACGAGCAGTACTTC.

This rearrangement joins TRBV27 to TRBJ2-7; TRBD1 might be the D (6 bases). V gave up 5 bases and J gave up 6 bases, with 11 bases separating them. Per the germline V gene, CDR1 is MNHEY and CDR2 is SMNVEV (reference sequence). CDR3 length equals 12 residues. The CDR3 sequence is CASSPGQSEQYF. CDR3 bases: TGTGCCAGCAGTCCAGGACAGAGCGAGCAGTACTTC.

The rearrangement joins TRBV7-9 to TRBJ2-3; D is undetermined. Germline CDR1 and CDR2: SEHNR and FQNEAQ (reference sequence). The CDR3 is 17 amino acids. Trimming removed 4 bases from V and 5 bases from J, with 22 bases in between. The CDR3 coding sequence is TGTGCCAGCAGCTATTACGCCTTCGACGAAGAAGGAGATACGCAGTATTTT. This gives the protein CASSYYAFDEEGDTQYF.

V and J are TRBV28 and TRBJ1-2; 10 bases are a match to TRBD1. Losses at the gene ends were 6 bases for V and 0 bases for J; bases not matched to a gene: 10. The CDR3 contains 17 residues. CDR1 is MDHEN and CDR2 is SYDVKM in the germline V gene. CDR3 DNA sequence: TGTGCCAGCAGGACCCGGGACAGGGGACAGGCTAACTATGGCTACACCTTC. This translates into CASRTRDRGQANYGYTF.

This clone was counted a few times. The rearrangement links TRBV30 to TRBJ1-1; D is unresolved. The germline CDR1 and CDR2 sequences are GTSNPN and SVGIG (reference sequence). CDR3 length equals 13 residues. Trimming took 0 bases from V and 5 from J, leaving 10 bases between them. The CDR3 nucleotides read TGTGCCTGGAGTGTCCAAGGGTGGACTGAAGCTTTCTTT. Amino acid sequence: CAWSVQGWTEAFF.

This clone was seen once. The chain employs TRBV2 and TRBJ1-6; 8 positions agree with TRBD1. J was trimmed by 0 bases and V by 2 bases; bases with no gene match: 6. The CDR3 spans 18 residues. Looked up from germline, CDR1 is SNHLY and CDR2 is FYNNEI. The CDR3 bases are TGTGCCAGCAGTGAAATGGATACAGGGGGCTCCTATAATTCACCCCTCCACTTT. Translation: CASSEMDTGGSYNSPLHF.

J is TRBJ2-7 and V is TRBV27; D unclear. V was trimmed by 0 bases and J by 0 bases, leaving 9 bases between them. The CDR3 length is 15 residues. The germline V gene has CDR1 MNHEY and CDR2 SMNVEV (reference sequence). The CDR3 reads CASSLSPTVSYEQYF. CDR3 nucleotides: TGTGCCAGCAGTTTATCCCCGACGGTCTCCTACGAGCAGTACTTC.

In DNA, the CDR3 is TGCGCCAGCAGGCCCTGGGACAGGCCCTCTGGGGCCAACGTCCTGACTTTC. It specifies CASRPWDRPSGANVLTF. This rearrangement joins TRBV4-1 to TRBJ2-6, with 8 bases fitting TRBD1. Germline V CDR1 and CDR2: MGHRA, YSYEKL. The CDR3 is 17 amino acids. J was trimmed by 0 bases and V by 6 bases; bases with no gene match: 7.